One and the same sample provided the 25 T cell receptor beta chains below, sequenced in a study of cytomegalovirus exposure and HLA in healthy donors listed by TCRdb under 2017. The library was generated by the immunoSEQ multiplex PCR assay. The multiplex PCR relied on a mix of 60 forward primers for TCR Vbeta segments and 13 reverse primers for TCR Jbeta segments. The clones in this table, taken by TCRdb from immuneACCESS, are in-frame only. Not every clone is retained; where verified, under half of the shortfall comes from an unresolved V gene, and the cause of the rest is unknown. The sample profile shows roughly 180,000 clones; around 80% of them were found once. The ten top clones hold more than 5.5% of the sample. Source material: PBMCs. The receptors come from a man aged 25 to 45 in good health and CMV-seropositive.

The chain combines TRBV2 with TRBJ2-7; D perhaps matches TRBD2 (5 bases). This CDR3 contains 14 residues. Germline lookup yields CDR1 SNHLY and CDR2 FYNNEI. V was cut by 6 bases and J by 5 bases, with 17 bases left in between. In DNA, the CDR3 is TGTGCCAGCAGACAATCCGGGGTTAGGGACGAGCAGTACTTC. It translates to CASRQSGVRDEQYF.

The chain uses TRBV5-1 and TRBJ2-3; 7 bases line up with TRBD1. V lost 3 bases to trimming and J lost 2 bases; unmatched junction nucleotides: 6. Germline CDR1 SGHRS, CDR2 YFSETQ. The CDR3 length is 15 residues. The CDR3 region is CASSYEDRPTDTQYF. For the CDR3, the DNA is TGCGCCAGCAGCTACGAGGACAGGCCCACAGATACGCAGTATTTT.

To note about this clone: The same CDR3 is also encoded by other DNA sequences in this sample. CDR3 residues: CASSEPDRDKAFF. The CDR3 DNA follows: TGCGCCAGCAGTGAGCCGGACAGAGATAAAGCTTTCTTT. The rearrangement uses TRBV10-1 and TRBJ1-1; maybe TRBD1 (6 bases). Looked up from germline, CDR1 is WNHNN and CDR2 is SYGVQD (reference sequence). The germline V and J ends were trimmed by 2 bases and 9 bases, with 13 bases remaining between them. CDR3 length: 13 residues.

The gene calls are TRBV5-1 and TRBJ1-5; 7 nucleotides match TRBD1. The J segment lost 4 bases and the V segment lost 3 bases, leaving 7 bases of the junction unmatched. The CDR3 is 15 amino acids. Germline CDR1 reads SGHRS; CDR2 reads YFSETQ. The DNA of the CDR3 is TGCGCCAGCAGCTGGGGGGACAGAGAGAATCAGCCCCAGCATTTT. This encodes CASSWGDRENQPQHF.

The genes are TRBV2 and TRBJ2-3, with 7 bases identical to TRBD1. Germline trimming cut 6 bases from V and 3 bases from J; bases unmatched to any gene: 3. This CDR3 comprises 13 residues. Germline V gene data show CDR1 as SNHLY and CDR2 as FYNNEI. As DNA, the CDR3 is TGTGCCAGCAGCCTACAGGGGACAGATACGCAGTATTTT. This encodes CASSLQGTDTQYF. The full variable domain, its missing parts supplied by reference TRBV2 and TRBJ2-3, is EPEVTQTPSHQVTQMGQEVILRCVPISNHLYFYWYRQILGQKVEFLVSFYNNEISEKSEIFDDQFSVERPDGSNFTLKIRSTKLEDSAMYFCASSLQGTDTQYFGPGTRLTVL.

The chain carries TRBV13 and TRBJ1-2; 7 positions agree with TRBD1. V was pared by 2 bases and J by 5 bases, with 11 bases of the junction left unmatched. In germline, CDR1 is PRHDT, CDR2 FYEKMQ (reference sequence). This CDR3 spans 16 amino acids. CDR3 nucleotides: TGTGCCAGCAGCTTAAGGGGGGACAGTGAGGGATATGGCTACACCTTC. This encodes CASSLRGDSEGYGYTF.

There are a few counts of this clone. The rearrangement joins TRBV10-3 to TRBJ1-2, with a weak D call TRBD1 (5 bases). Germline values: CDR1 ENHRY, CDR2 SYGVKD. Trimming took 0 bases from V and 4 from J, leaving 12 bases between them. This CDR3 region has 15 residues. The CDR3 nucleotides read TGTGCCATCAGTGAGTCGAAAGGGGCCGTCTATGGCTACACCTTC. It specifies CAISESKGAVYGYTF.

The gene calls are TRBV27 and TRBJ2-1, with 9 bases aligning to TRBD2. The CDR3 is made up of 17 amino acids. With 6 bases clipped from V and 2 bases from J, the junction kept 11 bases outside the gene matches. In germline, CDR1 is MNHEY, CDR2 SMNVEV (reference sequence). The CDR3 DNA follows: TGTGCCAGCAGGTTAGCGGGGGTCGCGTCCCCCTACAATGAGCAGTTCTTC. Translating it yields CASRLAGVASPYNEQFF.

The chain combines TRBV7-9 with TRBJ2-2; 7 nucleotides agree with TRBD2. The CDR3 has 17 amino acids. Germline V gene data show CDR1 as SEHNR and CDR2 as FQNEAQ (reference sequence). The V and J ends lost 1 base and 6 bases, in that order; junction bases with no gene match: 11. The CDR3 loop reads CASSLDGRARGAGELFF. The CDR3 DNA follows: TGTGCCAGCAGCTTAGATGGGCGGGCCCGGGGGGCCGGGGAGCTGTTTTTT.

This sequence joins TRBV14 and TRBJ1-2; no clear D. The CDR3 length is 13 residues. Trimming removed 1 base from V and 1 base from J, with 4 bases in between. The germline CDR1 and CDR2 sequences are SGHDN and FVKESK. The CDR3 sequence is CASSQGLNYGYTF. CDR3 sequence (DNA): TGTGCCAGCAGCCAAGGTCTTAACTATGGCTACACCTTC.

The J gene is TRBJ2-1, the V gene TRBV19; 10 bases are a match to TRBD1. The trim removed 3 bases at V and 8 bases at J, leaving 7 bases unmatched. The CDR3 runs 15 residues. The germline CDR1 and CDR2 sequences are LNHDA and SQIVND (reference sequence). The CDR3 coding sequence is TGTGCCAGTAGTATCCTAGGGACAGGGGACGATGAGCAGTTCTTC. Translation: CASSILGTGDDEQFF. Combining the CDR3 with reference TRBV19 and TRBJ2-1 gives the whole variable domain DGGITQSPKYLFRKEGQNVTLSCEQNLNHDAMYWYRQDPGQGLRLIYYSQIVNDFQKGDIAEGYSVSREKKESFPLTVTSAQKNPTAFYLCASSILGTGDDEQFFGPGTRLTVL.

This clone was observed a single time. This rearrangement joins TRBV28 to TRBJ1-2, with TRBD1 matching 11 bases. V lost 4 bases and J lost 4; bases outside the gene matches: 11. The CDR3 has 17 amino acids. Germline V gene lookup returns CDR1 MDHEN and CDR2 SYDVKM. The CDR3 DNA is TGTGCCAGCAGTTCACTCCTCCGGGACAGGGGGGGCTATGGCTACACCTTC. Translated, it gives CASSSLLRDRGGYGYTF.

This clone was counted a few times. This chain connects TRBV6-5 to TRBJ2-6; D is undetermined. The germline V gene has CDR1 MNHEY and CDR2 SVGAGI. Trimming removed 2 bases from V and 0 bases from J, with 5 bases in between. The CDR3 totals 15 residues. The CDR3 DNA sequence: TGTGCCAGCAGTTACGGCAGCTCTGGGGCCAACGTCCTGACTTTC. It translates to CASSYGSSGANVLTF.

This clone has only a few counts. The chain recombines TRBV11-3 with TRBJ2-7, with D possibly being TRBD1 (5 bases). The CDR3 consists of 17 residues. The V end was cut by 1 base, the J end by 2 bases, with 18 bases between. In germline, CDR1 is SGHNT, CDR2 YENEEA. The CDR3 DNA reads TGTGCCAGCAGCTTAGGCAGACCGTTGGGGCCCCCCTACGAGCAGTACTTC. This translates into CASSLGRPLGPPYEQYF.

The chain recombines TRBV14 with TRBJ1-2; 7 nucleotides line up with TRBD1. The CDR3 has 18 amino acids. Trimming removed 1 base from V and 7 bases from J; junction bases left unmatched: 18. The V gene's germline CDR1 is SGHDN and CDR2 FVKESK. The CDR3 protein is CASSQVRGRGGGLIGYTF. In nucleotides, the CDR3 is TGTGCCAGCAGCCAAGTACGGGGAAGAGGGGGCGGTCTAATTGGCTACACCTTC. Full variable domain (outside the CDR3, taken from reference TRBV14 and TRBJ1-2): EAGVTQFPSHSVIEKGQTVTLRCDPISGHDNLYWYRRVMGKEIKFLLHFVKESKQDESGMPNNRFLAERTGGTYSTLKVQPAELEDSGVYFCASSQVRGRGGGLIGYTFGSGTRLTVV.

The genes are TRBV7-2 and TRBJ2-5; TRBD2 agrees at 10 bases. Germline assignment: CDR1 SGHTA and CDR2 FQGNSA. Losses at the gene ends were 5 bases for V and 4 bases for J; bases not matched to a gene: 7. The CDR3 totals 15 residues. CDR3: CASSRAGGVRETQYF. CDR3 nucleotide sequence: TGTGCCAGCAGCCGAGCGGGGGGGGTCCGAGAGACCCAGTACTTC.

The chain links TRBV6-6 to TRBJ1-5; 7 nucleotides agree with TRBD1. From germline, CDR1 is MNHNY and CDR2 SVGAGI (reference sequence). Losses at the gene ends were 7 bases for V and 3 bases for J; bases not matched to a gene: 6. This CDR3 region has 14 residues. In DNA form, the CDR3 reads TGTGCCAGCACCAAGGACAGGATCAATCAGCCCCAGCATTTT. Translation: CASTKDRINQPQHF.

A few counts support this clone. The chain links TRBV29-1 to TRBJ2-2, with a tentative D call TRBD1 (6 bases). From germline, CDR1 is SQVTM and CDR2 ANQGSEA. V dropped 4 bases and J dropped 1 base, with 10 bases sitting between them. This CDR3 has 14 residues. The DNA of the CDR3 is TGCAGCGTTGGCCAGGGGAGGAACACCGGGGAGCTGTTTTTT. Translation gives CSVGQGRNTGELFF.

V usage is TRBV27 and J usage is TRBJ1-2, with 7 bases matching TRBD1. V lost 5 bases, J lost 2 bases, and 8 bases stayed unmatched. The V gene's germline CDR1 is MNHEY and CDR2 SMNVEV (reference sequence). The CDR3 consists of 15 residues. The CDR3 is CASSLGTEPNYGYTF. CDR3 sequence (DNA): TGTGCCAGCAGTCTAGGGACAGAGCCCAACTATGGCTACACCTTC.

V and J are TRBV7-2 and TRBJ1-5; 11 bases match TRBD1. V lost 5 bases to trimming and J lost 2 bases; unmatched junction nucleotides: 11. CDR1 SGHTA and CDR2 FQGNSA come from the germline V gene. This CDR3 region has 18 residues. CDR3 residues: CASSRGTGGFFGNQPQHF. In DNA form, the CDR3 reads TGTGCCAGCAGCCGCGGGACAGGGGGGTTTTTTGGCAATCAGCCCCAGCATTTT.

J is TRBJ2-7 and V is TRBV30; D is ambiguous. CDR3 length equals 13 residues. Between the trimmed V and J ends, which lost 1 base and 0 bases, there was a span of 7 bases. Germline CDR1 and CDR2: GTSNPN and SVGIG (reference sequence). The chain's CDR3 is CAWSGGNSYEQYF. In nucleotides, the CDR3 is TGTGCCTGGAGTGGCGGTAACTCCTACGAGCAGTACTTC.

The chain employs TRBV5-5 and TRBJ2-5; possible D gene TRBD1, 6 bases. The CDR3 runs to 14 residues. Germline loops: CDR1 SGHKS, CDR2 YYEKEE (reference sequence). Trimming left V 2 bases short and J 2 bases short, with 10 bases between. For the CDR3, the DNA is TGTGCCAGCAGCTTCGGGACAAGACAAGAGACCCAGTACTTC. Amino acid sequence: CASSFGTRQETQYF.

The rearrangement uses TRBV4-2 and TRBJ2-7; the match to TRBD2 covers 8 bases. The CDR3 contains 16 residues. The J segment lost 3 bases and the V segment lost 2 bases, leaving 9 bases of the junction unmatched. Germline CDR1 reads LGHNA; CDR2 reads YNFKEQ. The DNA of the CDR3 is TGTGCCAGCAGCCAACTAGCGGGCGGGGTTGGCTACGAGCAGTACTTC. It specifies CASSQLAGGVGYEQYF.

This clone was picked up one time. The chain has TRBV5-1 and TRBJ1-1; TRBD1 is a possible D gene (6 bases). Germline V gene sequence: CDR1 SGHRS, CDR2 YFSETQ. V was shortened by 0 bases and J by 3 bases, with 18 bases between the two germline ends. This CDR3 is 17 amino acids long. Here the CDR3 DNA reads TGCGCCAGCAGCTTGGCCCTTAACAGGGTCGGCGACACTGAAGCTTTCTTT. Translated: CASSLALNRVGDTEAFF.

The chain carries TRBV4-3 and TRBJ1-2, with TRBD1 identical over 9 bases. The germline gives CDR1 LGHNA, CDR2 YSLEER. The CDR3 spans 16 residues. V shed 1 base and J 6 bases; nucleotides not matched to a gene: 9. The CDR3 region is CASSQVSGTGTNGYTF. The CDR3 DNA sequence: TGCGCCAGCAGCCAAGTGTCGGGGACAGGGACGAATGGCTACACCTTC.